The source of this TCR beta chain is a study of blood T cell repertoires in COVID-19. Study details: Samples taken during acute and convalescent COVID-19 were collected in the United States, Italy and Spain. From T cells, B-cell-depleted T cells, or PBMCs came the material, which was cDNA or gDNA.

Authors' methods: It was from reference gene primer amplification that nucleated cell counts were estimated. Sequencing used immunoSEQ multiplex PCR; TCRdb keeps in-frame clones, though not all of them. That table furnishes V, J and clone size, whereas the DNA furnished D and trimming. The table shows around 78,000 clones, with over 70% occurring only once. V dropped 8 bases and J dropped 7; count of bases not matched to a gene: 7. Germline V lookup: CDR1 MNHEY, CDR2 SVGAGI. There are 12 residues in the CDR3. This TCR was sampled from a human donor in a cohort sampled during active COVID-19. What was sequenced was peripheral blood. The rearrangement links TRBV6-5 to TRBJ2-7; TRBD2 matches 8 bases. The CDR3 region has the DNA TGTGCCAGCGATAGCGGGGTTGAGGAGCAGTACTTC. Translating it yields CASDSGVEEQYF.